One sample yielded the 21 T cell receptor beta chains listed below, sequenced in a study of cytotoxic CD8 clonotypes in ibrutinib-treated CLL (dated by TCRdb to the early 2020s). The library was generated by the immunoSEQ multiplex PCR assay. The table was pulled from immuneACCESS by TCRdb, which kept in-frame rearrangements only. Such tables lose some clones; where checked, under half of the loss comes from unresolved V genes, and the rest has no known cause. The sample profile shows more than 150,000 clones; over 60% of them were found once. The ten largest clones represent roughly 12% of the sample. The time point label of this sample denotes: around 25 months on ibrutinib. The source was PBMCs, collected after 24 months of ibrutinib treatment. The receptors were gathered from a human donor with chronic lymphocytic leukemia.

The genes are TRBV11-3 and TRBJ2-1; D is ambiguous. The V gene lost 5 bases and the J gene lost 6 bases, with 14 bases spanning the gap. Germline CDR1 and CDR2: SGHNT and YENEEA. The CDR3 totals 14 residues. In DNA, the CDR3 is TGTGCCAGCAGCGCACATGGGGAAGGCAATGAGCAGTTCTTC. This encodes CASSAHGEGNEQFF.

V is TRBV6-5 and J is TRBJ2-7; D is unresolved. This CDR3 has 15 amino acids. V dropped 0 bases and J dropped 1 base, with 10 bases sitting between them. Germline CDR1 reads MNHEY; CDR2 reads SVGAGI. This chain's CDR3 is CASSYSRGSSYEQYF. The CDR3 DNA is TGTGCCAGCAGTTACTCGCGAGGTTCGTCCTACGAGCAGTACTTC.

J is TRBJ1-1 and V is TRBV18; weak D call: TRBD1 (5 bases). The CDR3 length is 15 residues. The V and J ends lost 2 bases and 5 bases respectively, with 15 bases between them. Germline CDR1 is KGHSH and CDR2 is LQKENI. CDR3 DNA sequence: TGTGCCAGCTCACCAGGGGGACTCACGAGGACTGAAGCTTTCTTT. Residues: CASSPGGLTRTEAFF.

This sequence joins TRBV7-7 and TRBJ1-3; 7 positions agree with TRBD1. Per the germline V gene, CDR1 is SSHAT and CDR2 is FNYEAQ (reference sequence). The CDR3 is 17 residues long. With V trimmed by 5 bases and J by 5 bases, 15 bases remained unmatched. CDR3 residues: CASSPGTAGGGRNTIYF. For the CDR3, the DNA is TGTGCCAGCAGCCCCGGGACAGCCGGAGGAGGTAGAAACACCATATATTTT.

This chain connects TRBV7-8 to TRBJ2-7, with 7 bases lining up with TRBD2. Trimming at V came to 5 bases and at J to 4 bases, leaving 11 bases not matched to a gene. Germline V gene sequence: CDR1 SGHVS, CDR2 FQNEAQ. The CDR3 runs to 15 residues. The CDR3 loop is CASSLKAGPSYEQYF. The CDR3 DNA reads as TGTGCCAGCAGCCTGAAAGCGGGACCTTCTTACGAGCAGTACTTC.

The chain is built from TRBV4-2 and TRBJ2-2; 8 bases map to TRBD2. Germline lookup yields CDR1 LGHNA and CDR2 YNFKEQ. V trimming: 4 bases; J trimming: 7 bases; junction bases outside the gene matches: 14. This CDR3 has 17 residues. The chain's CDR3 is CASSLFGGAQIGGELFF. The CDR3 region has the DNA TGTGCCAGCAGCCTTTTCGGGGGGGCGCAAATCGGCGGGGAGCTGTTTTTT.

In the case of this clone: Within the sample, other DNA sequences also encode this same CDR3. The chain links TRBV9 to TRBJ2-1, with TRBD2 matching over 8 bases. The CDR3 is 15 amino acids. Germline-derived CDR1 and CDR2 are SGDLS and YYNGEE. The J segment lost 4 bases and the V segment lost 0 bases, leaving 3 bases of the junction unmatched. CDR3 DNA sequence: TGTGCCAGCAGCGTAGCGGGAGGGGGGTACAATGAGCAGTTCTTC. Its protein product is CASSVAGGGYNEQFF.

The J gene is TRBJ1-1, the V gene TRBV7-8, with a possible D match to TRBD1 (5 bases). Germline CDR1 and CDR2: SGHVS and FQNEAQ. The CDR3 contains 15 residues. Between the trimmed V and J ends, which lost 5 bases and 7 bases, there was a span of 20 bases. CDR3 residues: CASSHQGSGGVEAFF. The CDR3 coding sequence is TGTGCCAGCAGCCACCAAGGCTCGGGGGGAGTTGAAGCTTTCTTT.

The J gene is TRBJ1-2, the V gene TRBV5-1, with D possibly matching TRBD1 (5 bases). Germline values: CDR1 SGHRS, CDR2 YFSETQ. With 3 bases removed from V and 2 bases from J, the gap between germline ends came to 8 bases. CDR3 length: 13 residues. DNA for the CDR3: TGCGCCAGCAGCTCGCGGGACAACTATGGCTACACCTTC. This gives the protein CASSSRDNYGYTF.

The rearrangement links TRBV2 to TRBJ2-7, with 10 nucleotides matching TRBD1. The CDR3 runs 14 residues. With 3 bases clipped from V and 4 bases from J, the junction kept 3 bases outside the gene matches. CDR1 is SNHLY, CDR2 FYNNEI, per germline. The DNA for the CDR3 is TGTGCCAGCAGTGATAGGACAGGGGGTTACGAGCAGTACTTC. Translation: CASSDRTGGYEQYF.

This chain links TRBV6-5 with TRBJ2-5; 9 bases match TRBD1. Trimming cost V 6 bases and J 4 bases; bases outside gene matches: 6. This CDR3 is 14 amino acids long. Germline lookup yields CDR1 MNHEY and CDR2 SVGAGI. The CDR3 loop is CASRTQGASETQYF. The CDR3 DNA reads as TGTGCCAGCAGAACACAGGGGGCGTCAGAGACCCAGTACTTC.

The chain joins TRBV7-2 to TRBJ1-1; TRBD1 aligns across 8 bases. The CDR3 sequence is 15 residues long. CDR1 is SGHTA, CDR2 FQGNSA, per germline. The V and J ends lost 5 bases and 6 bases, in that order; junction bases with no gene match: 11. CDR3 amino acids: CASSPRTGLGSEAFF. The CDR3 nucleotides read TGTGCCAGCAGCCCTCGGACAGGGCTTGGGTCTGAAGCTTTCTTT.

This chain uses TRBV5-1 with TRBJ2-5; D remains unclear. This CDR3 spans 15 amino acids. Trimming cost V 4 bases and J 5 bases, with 18 bases left between them. Looked up from germline, CDR1 is SGHRS and CDR2 is YFSETQ. The CDR3 loop is CASSRISGSRETQYF. CDR3 sequence (DNA): TGCGCCAGCAGCCGAATTAGTGGGTCCAGGGAGACCCAGTACTTC.

The chain is built from TRBV11-2 and TRBJ2-7; D is uncertain. The germline CDR1 and CDR2 sequences are SGHAT and FQNNGV. The CDR3 covers 14 residues. Deletions cut 6 bases from V and 0 bases from J, with 12 bases between. This CDR3 reads CASRSTESSYEQYF. The CDR3 DNA is TGTGCCAGCAGATCGACGGAGAGCTCCTACGAGCAGTACTTC.

The chain is built from TRBV12-5 and TRBJ1-2, with D uncertain. CDR1 is LGHNT, CDR2 FRNRAP, per germline. This CDR3 spans 12 amino acids. Trimming cost V 3 bases and J 4 bases, with 6 bases left between them. The CDR3 DNA follows: TGTGCTAGTGGTTTTGGAGGCTATGGCTACACCTTC. Amino acid sequence: CASGFGGYGYTF. The full variable domain, in which reference TRBV12-5 and TRBJ1-2 provide the parts outside the CDR3, is DARVTQTPRHKVTEMGQEVTMRCQPILGHNTVFWYRQTMMQGLELLAYFRNRAPLDDSGMPKDRFSAEMPDATLATLKIQPSEPRDSAVYFCASGFGGYGYTFGSGTRLTVV.

This clone was seen only a few times. This chain joins TRBV7-2 and TRBJ2-7; TRBD2 matches 15 bases. CDR1 and CDR2 (germline): SGHTA, FQGNSA. The CDR3 sequence is 19 residues long. Losses at the gene ends were 1 base for V and 1 base for J; bases not matched to a gene: 8. CDR3 amino acids: CASSLGTSGRAPNSYEQYF. CDR3 coding DNA: TGTGCCAGCAGCTTAGGGACTAGCGGGAGGGCCCCCAATTCCTACGAGCAGTACTTC.

This clone was observed a few times. The chain joins TRBV2 to TRBJ2-4; the match to TRBD2 covers 14 bases. Trimming at V came to 0 bases and at J to 9 bases, leaving 13 bases not matched to a gene. This CDR3 spans 19 amino acids. Germline CDR1 and CDR2: SNHLY and FYNNEI. CDR3 sequence reads: CASSEALVRLAGGPIIQYF. In DNA form, the CDR3 reads TGTGCCAGCAGTGAAGCGTTGGTGAGACTAGCGGGAGGGCCTATCATTCAGTACTTC. Using reference TRBV2 and TRBJ2-4 for the parts outside the CDR3, the full variable domain is EPEVTQTPSHQVTQMGQEVILRCVPISNHLYFYWYRQILGQKVEFLVSFYNNEISEKSEIFDDQFSVERPDGSNFTLKIRSTKLEDSAMYFCASSEALVRLAGGPIIQYFGAGTRLSVL.

The chain recombines TRBV27 with TRBJ1-4; D gene unclear. V was clipped by 8 bases and J by 0 bases, with 10 bases between them. Germline values: CDR1 MNHEY, CDR2 SMNVEV (reference sequence). CDR3 length: 14 residues. CDR3 DNA: TGTGCCAGCCGCCGGGCTGCAACTAATGAAAAACTGTTTTTT. It yields the protein CASRRAATNEKLFF.

The rearrangement links TRBV18 to TRBJ1-4; weak D call: TRBD1 (6 bases). The germline V and J ends were trimmed by 0 bases and 4 bases, with 15 bases remaining between them. From germline, CDR1 is KGHSH and CDR2 LQKENI. This CDR3 has 17 residues. The CDR3 is CASSPPPYRDRNEKLFF. CDR3 in DNA: TGTGCCAGCTCACCACCCCCCTACAGGGACCGTAATGAAAAACTGTTTTTT.

There are a few counts of this clone. The chain couples TRBV10-3 to TRBJ1-2, with a weak D call TRBD1 (6 bases). This CDR3 contains 15 residues. Trimming took 3 bases from V and 5 from J, leaving 16 bases between them. From germline, CDR1 is ENHRY and CDR2 SYGVKD. The CDR3 region is CAISDLRETGYGYTF. The CDR3 region has the DNA TGTGCCATCAGTGACCTCCGAGAGACAGGATATGGCTACACCTTC.

This clone was detected a few times. The V call is TRBV29-1, the J call TRBJ1-2; D uncertain. CDR3 length: 14 residues. Trimming took off 0 bases at V and 4 bases at J, with 12 bases between the two ends. The germline gives CDR1 SQVTM, CDR2 ANQGSEA. The CDR3 region is CSVEDQLTGYGYTF. The CDR3 region has the DNA TGCAGCGTTGAAGATCAATTGACGGGCTATGGCTACACCTTC.